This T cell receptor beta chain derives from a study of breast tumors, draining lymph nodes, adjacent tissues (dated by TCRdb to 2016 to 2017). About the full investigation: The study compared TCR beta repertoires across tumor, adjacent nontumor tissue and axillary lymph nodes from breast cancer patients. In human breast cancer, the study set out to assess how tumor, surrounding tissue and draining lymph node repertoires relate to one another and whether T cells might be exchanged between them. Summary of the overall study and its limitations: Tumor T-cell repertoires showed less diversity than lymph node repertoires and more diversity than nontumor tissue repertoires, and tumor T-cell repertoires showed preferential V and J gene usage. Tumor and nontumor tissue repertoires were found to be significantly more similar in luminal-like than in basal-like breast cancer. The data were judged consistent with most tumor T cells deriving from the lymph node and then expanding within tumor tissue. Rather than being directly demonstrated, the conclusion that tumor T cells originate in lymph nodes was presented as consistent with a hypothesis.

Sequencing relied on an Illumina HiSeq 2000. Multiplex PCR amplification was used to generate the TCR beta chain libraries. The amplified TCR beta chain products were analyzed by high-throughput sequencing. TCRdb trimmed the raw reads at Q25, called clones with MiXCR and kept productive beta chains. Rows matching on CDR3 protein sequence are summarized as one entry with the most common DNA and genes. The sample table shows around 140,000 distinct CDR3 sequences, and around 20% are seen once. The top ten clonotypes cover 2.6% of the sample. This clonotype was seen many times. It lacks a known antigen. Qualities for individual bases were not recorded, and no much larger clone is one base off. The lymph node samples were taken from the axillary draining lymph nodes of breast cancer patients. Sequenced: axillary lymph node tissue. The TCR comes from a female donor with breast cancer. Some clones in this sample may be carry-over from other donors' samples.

Here the CDR3 is given as CASSARDTQYF. The sequenced DNA is TGTGCCAGCAGTGCTCGGGATACGCAGTATTTT. The chain uses TRBV6-5 and TRBJ2-3, with the D gene uncertain. Trimming takes 5 bases from V and 6 bases from J, and the germline ends sit 6 bases apart. CDR1 and CDR2, looked up from the germline V gene, are MNHEY and SVGAGI. The CDR3 runs 11 amino acids, cysteine and phenylalanine included. Just CDR3 DNA is preserved here, 33 bases in frame from base 1.